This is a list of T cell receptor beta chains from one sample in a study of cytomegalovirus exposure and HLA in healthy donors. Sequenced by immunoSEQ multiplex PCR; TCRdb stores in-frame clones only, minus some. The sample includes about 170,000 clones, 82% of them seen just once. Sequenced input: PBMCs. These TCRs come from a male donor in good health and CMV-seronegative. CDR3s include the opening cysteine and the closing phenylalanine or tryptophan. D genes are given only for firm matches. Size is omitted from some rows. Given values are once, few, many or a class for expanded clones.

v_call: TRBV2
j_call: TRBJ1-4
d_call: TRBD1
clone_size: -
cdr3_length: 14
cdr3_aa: CASSEGQGREKLFF
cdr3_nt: TGTGCCAGCAGTGAAGGACAGGGACGGGAAAAACTGTTTTTT

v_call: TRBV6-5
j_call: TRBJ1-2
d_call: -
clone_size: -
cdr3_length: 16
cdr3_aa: CASSYSSGIGNYGYTF
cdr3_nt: TGTGCCAGCAGTTACTCTTCGGGGATAGGAAACTATGGCTACACCTTC

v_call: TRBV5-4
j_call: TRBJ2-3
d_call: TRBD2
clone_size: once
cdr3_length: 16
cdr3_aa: CASSLVLAGGGDTQYF
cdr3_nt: TGTGCCAGCAGCTTGGTACTAGCGGGGGGTGGTGATACGCAGTATTTT

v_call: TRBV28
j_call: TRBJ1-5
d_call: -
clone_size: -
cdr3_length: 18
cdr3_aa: CASSLERDRGWDNQPQHF
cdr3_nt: -

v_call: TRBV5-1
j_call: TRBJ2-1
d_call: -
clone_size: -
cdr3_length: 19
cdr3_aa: CASKIDSNFRAFRGNEQFF
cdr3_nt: TGCGCCAGCAAAATAGACAGTAATTTTCGAGCGTTCCGTGGCAATGAGCAGTTCTTC

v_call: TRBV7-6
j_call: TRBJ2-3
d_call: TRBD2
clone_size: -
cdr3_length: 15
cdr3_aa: CASSSGLAGVDTQYF
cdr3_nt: TGTGCCAGCAGCTCGGGACTAGCGGGAGTAGATACGCAGTATTTT

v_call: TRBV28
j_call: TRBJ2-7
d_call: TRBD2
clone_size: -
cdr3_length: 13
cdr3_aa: CATELAGGEEQYF
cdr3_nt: TGTGCCACCGAACTAGCGGGAGGGGAAGAGCAGTACTTC

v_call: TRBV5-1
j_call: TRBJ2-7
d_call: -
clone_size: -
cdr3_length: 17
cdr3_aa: CASSLTLQRINSYEQYF
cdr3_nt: TGCGCCAGCAGCTTGACGCTACAGAGAATCAATTCCTACGAGCAGTACTTC

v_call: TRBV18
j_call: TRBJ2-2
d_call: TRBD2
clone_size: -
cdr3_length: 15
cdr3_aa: CASSGLAEYTGELFF
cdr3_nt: TGTGCCAGCTCAGGACTAGCGGAGTACACCGGGGAGCTGTTTTTT

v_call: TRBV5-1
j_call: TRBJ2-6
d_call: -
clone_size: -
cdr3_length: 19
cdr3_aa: CASSLVTNLGGSGANVLTF
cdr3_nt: TGCGCCAGCAGCTTGGTCACCAATTTAGGGGGTTCTGGGGCCAACGTCCTGACTTTC

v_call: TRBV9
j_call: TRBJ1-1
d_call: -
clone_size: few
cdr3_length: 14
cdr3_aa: CASSVTQGNTEAFF
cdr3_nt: TGTGCCAGCAGCGTAACCCAGGGGAACACTGAAGCTTTCTTT

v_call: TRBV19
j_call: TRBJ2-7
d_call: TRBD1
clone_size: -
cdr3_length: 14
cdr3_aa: CATAKNRGPYEQYF
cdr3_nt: TGTGCCACCGCCAAGAACAGGGGCCCCTACGAGCAGTACTTC

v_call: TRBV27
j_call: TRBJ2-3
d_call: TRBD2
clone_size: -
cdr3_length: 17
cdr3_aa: CTSSKISGGTRTDTQYF
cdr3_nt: TGTACCAGCAGTAAAATTAGCGGGGGCACTCGCACAGATACGCAGTATTTT

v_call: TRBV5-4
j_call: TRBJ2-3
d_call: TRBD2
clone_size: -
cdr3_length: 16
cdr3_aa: CASSFKREGGTDTQYF
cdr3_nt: TGTGCCAGCAGTTTCAAGCGGGAGGGCGGAACAGATACGCAGTATTTT

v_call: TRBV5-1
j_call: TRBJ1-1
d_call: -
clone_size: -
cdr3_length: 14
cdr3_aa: CASSALDTYTEAFF
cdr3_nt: TGCGCCAGCAGCGCGCTGGACACTTACACTGAAGCTTTCTTT

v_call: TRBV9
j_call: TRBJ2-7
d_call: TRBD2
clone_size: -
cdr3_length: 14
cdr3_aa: CASSVGGRTYEQYF
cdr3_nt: TGTGCCAGCAGCGTTGGCGGGAGAACATACGAGCAGTACTTC

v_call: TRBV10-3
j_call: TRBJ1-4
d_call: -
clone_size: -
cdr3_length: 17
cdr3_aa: CAISESKLSREFGKLFF
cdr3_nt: TGTGCCATCAGTGAGTCGAAACTCTCGCGGGAATTTGGAAAACTGTTTTTT

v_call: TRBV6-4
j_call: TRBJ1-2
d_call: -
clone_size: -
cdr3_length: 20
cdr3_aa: CASSGYSRESGSLGDYGYTF
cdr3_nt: TGTGCCAGCAGTGGATACAGCCGGGAGTCGGGTTCTCTGGGGGACTATGGCTACACCTTC

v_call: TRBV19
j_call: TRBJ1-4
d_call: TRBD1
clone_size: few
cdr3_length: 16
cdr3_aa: CASSITGASTNEKLFF
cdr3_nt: TGTGCCAGTAGTATCACAGGGGCCTCAACTAATGAAAAACTGTTTTTT

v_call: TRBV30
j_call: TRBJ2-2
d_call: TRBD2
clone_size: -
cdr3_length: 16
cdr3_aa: CAWSVLLGLQSGELFF
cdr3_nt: TGTGCCTGGAGTGTACTCTTGGGACTACAATCCGGGGAGCTGTTTTTT

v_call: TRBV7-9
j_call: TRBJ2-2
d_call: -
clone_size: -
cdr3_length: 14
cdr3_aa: CASSLPYNTGELFF
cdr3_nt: TGTGCCAGCAGCTTACCCTATAACACCGGGGAGCTGTTTTTT

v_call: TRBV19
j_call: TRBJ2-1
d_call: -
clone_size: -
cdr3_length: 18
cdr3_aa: CASIGGLGGGASYNEQFF
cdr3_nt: TGTGCCAGTATTGGGGGGCTGGGTGGGGGGGCCTCCTACAATGAGCAGTTCTTC

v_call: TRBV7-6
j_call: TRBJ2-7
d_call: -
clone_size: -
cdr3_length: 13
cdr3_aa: CASSLESSGVVYF
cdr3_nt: TGTGCCAGCAGCTTAGAGTCATCGGGAGTTGTGTACTTC

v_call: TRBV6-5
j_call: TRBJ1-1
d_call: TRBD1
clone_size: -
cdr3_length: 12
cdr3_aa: CASSNRGYEAFF
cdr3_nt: TGTGCCAGCAGCAACAGGGGTTATGAAGCTTTCTTT

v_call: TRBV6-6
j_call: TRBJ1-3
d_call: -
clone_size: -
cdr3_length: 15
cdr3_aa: CASRLTATTGNTIYF
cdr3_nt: TGTGCCAGCAGATTGACAGCTACGACTGGAAACACCATATATTTT

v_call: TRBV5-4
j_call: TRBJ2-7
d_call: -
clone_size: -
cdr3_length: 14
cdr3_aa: CASSLEGVSYEQYF
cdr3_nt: TGTGCCAGCAGCTTGGAAGGGGTTTCCTACGAGCAGTACTTC

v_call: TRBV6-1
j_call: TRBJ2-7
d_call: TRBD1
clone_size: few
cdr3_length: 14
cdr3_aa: CASSVRDRAYEQYF
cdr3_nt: TGTGCCAGCAGTGTTAGGGACAGGGCCTACGAGCAGTACTTC

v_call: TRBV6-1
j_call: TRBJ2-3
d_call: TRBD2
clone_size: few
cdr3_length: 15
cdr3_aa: CASSRTSGGSDTQYF
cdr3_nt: TGTGCCAGCAGTCGGACTAGCGGGGGGTCAGATACGCAGTATTTT

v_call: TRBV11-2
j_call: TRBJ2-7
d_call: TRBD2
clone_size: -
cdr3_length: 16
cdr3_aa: CASSPGGGKAPFEQYF
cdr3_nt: TGTGCCAGCAGCCCGGGGGGGGGAAAGGCTCCCTTCGAGCAGTACTTC

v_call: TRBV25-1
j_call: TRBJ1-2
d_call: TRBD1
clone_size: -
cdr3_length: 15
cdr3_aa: CASSEWGTGVDGYTF
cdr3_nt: TGTGCCAGCAGTGAATGGGGGACAGGGGTTGATGGCTACACCTTC

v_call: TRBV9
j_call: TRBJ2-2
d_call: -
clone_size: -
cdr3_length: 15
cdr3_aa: CASSVQSANTGELFF
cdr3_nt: TGTGCCAGCAGCGTACAGAGCGCGAACACCGGGGAGCTGTTTTTT

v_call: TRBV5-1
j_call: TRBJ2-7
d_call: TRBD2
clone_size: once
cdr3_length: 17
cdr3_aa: CASSLARTSGVSYEQYF
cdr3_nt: TGCGCCAGCAGCTTGGCTCGGACTAGCGGGGTCTCCTACGAGCAGTACTTC

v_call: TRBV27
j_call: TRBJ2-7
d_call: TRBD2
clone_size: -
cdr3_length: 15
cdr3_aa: CASSFGSSGGWEQYF
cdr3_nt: TGTGCCAGCAGTTTCGGGTCTAGCGGGGGCTGGGAGCAGTACTTC

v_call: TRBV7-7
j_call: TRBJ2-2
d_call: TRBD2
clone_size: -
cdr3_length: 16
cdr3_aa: CASSLEPSGSTGELFF
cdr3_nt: TGTGCCAGCAGCTTAGAACCCAGCGGGAGTACCGGGGAGCTGTTTTTT

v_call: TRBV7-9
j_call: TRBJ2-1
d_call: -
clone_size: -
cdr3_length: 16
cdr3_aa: CSSSRNRGYSYNEQFF
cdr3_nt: TGTTCCAGCAGCCGAAACCGGGGTTACTCCTACAATGAGCAGTTCTTC

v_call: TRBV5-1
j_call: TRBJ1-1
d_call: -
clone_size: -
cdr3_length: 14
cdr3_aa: CASSFGGLNTEAFF
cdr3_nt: TGCGCCAGCAGCTTCGGGGGATTGAACACTGAAGCTTTCTTT

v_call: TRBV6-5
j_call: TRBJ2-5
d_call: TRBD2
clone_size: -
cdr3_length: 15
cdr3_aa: CASSQISGRVPTQYF
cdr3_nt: TGTGCCAGCAGCCAGATAAGCGGGAGGGTTCCGACCCAGTACTTC

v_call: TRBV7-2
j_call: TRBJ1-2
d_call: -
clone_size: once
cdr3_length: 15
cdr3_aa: CASSLGGTLNYGYTF
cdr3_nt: TGTGCCAGCAGCTTAGGGGGCACACTTAACTATGGCTACACCTTC

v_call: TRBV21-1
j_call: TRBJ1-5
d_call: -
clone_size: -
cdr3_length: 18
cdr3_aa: CASSKEGQGGNSNQPQHF
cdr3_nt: TGTGCCAGCAGCAAAGAGGGACAGGGTGGAAATAGCAATCAGCCCCAGCATTTT

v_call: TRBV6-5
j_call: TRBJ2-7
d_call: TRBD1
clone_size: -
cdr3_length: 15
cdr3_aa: CASSYSPGGPYEQYF
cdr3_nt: TGTGCCAGCAGTTACTCGCCAGGGGGCCCCTACGAGCAGTACTTC